This entry features one T cell receptor (beta chain) sequence. The clone's antigen remains unknown. Within one base of it there is no much larger clone, and no base qualities were kept. This sample stems from a study of blood T cell repertoires in COVID-19 (dated by TCRdb to 2018 to 2020). A note on the overall study: The collaborator samples originated in the United States, Italy and Spain and spanned the acute and convalescent phases of COVID-19. The prospective study material was composed of cDNA or gDNA derived from T cells, B-cell-depleted T cells, or PBMCs. The dataset comprised deeply sampled blood TCRbeta repertoires from subjects exposed to, actively infected with, or recovered from COVID-19. The repertoires were released in a freely available public database intended as a resource for research on the immune response to SARS-CoV-2. Samples came from the ongoing ImmuneRACE study (first 160 participants) plus 1,254 subjects from 6 global collaborators. The sample metadata nearly always contained a de-identified subject ID, COVID-19 status, age in years and sex. Where HLA class I and class II types were available, the types were taken from metadata supplied by the sample provider, not from assay-based typing.

What the work shows at the level of the full study, not this receptor alone: How much clinical and demographic metadata was included differed by source and by participant, and the metadata was provided uncurated.

Enrolling through a virtual design, the prospective study's participants ranged in age from roughly 18 to 90 years and lived across 20 to 25 United States geographic areas. In the prospective study, cohorts were assigned on the basis of participant-reported clinical history obtained from a screening survey and a study questionnaire. In the prospective study, mobile phlebotomists collected whole blood, serum and a nasopharyngeal or oropharyngeal swab from each participant. Additional blood draws and questionnaires over an approximately two-month period could optionally be provided by prospective study participants. Before DNA extraction, blood samples from the prospective study were shipped at room temperature or frozen. The immunoSEQ Assay, a bias-controlled multiplex PCR, was used to amplify TCRbeta CDR3 regions from genomic DNA. On the study's bioinformatics: The number of nucleated cells in each sample was estimated by amplification of reference gene primers within the assay. To quantify the absolute abundance of each unique TCRbeta CDR3 rearrangement, sequence reads were collapsed and filtered. For each sample, productive Simpson clonality was calculated as the square root of Simpson's diversity index across productive rearrangements. The immuneACCESS repertoire file appears here via TCRdb, limited to in-frame rearrangements. These files lack a portion of the clones; in checked studies, under half of the deficit traces to unresolved V genes, and the cause of the others is not known. That table gives V, J and clone size, and the DNA gave D and trimming. Recorded for this sample are approximately 250,000 clones; just under 90% of them occurred a single time. Jointly, the top ten make up about 4% of the sample.

Sequencing was carried out using PBMCs or T cells enriched from blood (not recorded which). This sequence originates from a woman in her 30s with acute COVID-19.

The DNA reads as follows: TGTGCCATTGGACCCGGGACACAGAACACTGAAGCTTTCTTT. Its translation reads: CAIGPGTQNTEAFF. The rearrangement joined TRBV19 to TRBJ1-1, and TRBD1 may be the D gene, going by 6 matching bases. Spanning cysteine to phenylalanine, the CDR3 consists of 14 amino acids. The DNA shown is the 42-base CDR3, in frame from base 1. CDR1 and CDR2 were assigned from the germline V gene (reference sequence) as LNHDA and SQIVND. Trimming removed 10 bases from V and 1 base from J, leaving 16 bases between the germline ends.